This T cell receptor beta chain was sequenced for a study of blood T cells in healthy people across ages. Overall study results and limits: Naive CD4+ cell counts and diversity both ran higher in long-lived than in aged donors.

As for this clonotype: Antigen: not known. A much larger clone differs by one base, so this may be a read error.

Through a sample-barcoded 5' primer and a J-beta primer mix, a second PCR was run for 7 to 11 cycles. MiXCR, run by TCRdb on the 5' RACE reads, gives a single entry per CDR3 protein. Here the sample spans approximately 780,000 distinct CDR3 sequences, roughly 25% being singletons. Extracted total RNA amounted to at least 5 micrograms for each sample. Germline CDR1 is DFQATT and CDR2 is SNEGSKA (reference sequence). The CDR3 extends over 14 amino acids. This sample was also put to use in a study of T cells of mothers and their children. From that report: Reads recorded for TCR beta CDR3 numbered over 9 million per mother and some 2.7 million per child.

The TCR was taken from a boy aged 10-17 years in good health. Sequenced input: blood. V gene TRBV20-1 combines with J gene TRBJ2-5, with a weak D call TRBD1 (5 bases). CDR3 sequence: CSAGESAGKETQYF. The CDR3 nucleotides are TGCAGTGCTGGAGAGAGCGCAGGGAAAGAGACCCAGTACTTC.